This T cell receptor beta chain is from a study of tumor-infiltrating lymphocytes in primary liver carcinoma. About this clonotype: Its antigen is not identified.

With a constant-region primer, TCR beta cDNA was made from approximately 450 ng of total RNA. Three nested multiplex PCR rounds, a slightly modified ARM-PCR, produced the libraries for TCR beta. TCRdb re-analysed the multiplex PCR reads in MiXCR, keeping a single row per CDR3 protein. Of roughly 100,000 distinct CDR3 sequences in the sample, around 83% were seen once. Study findings and constraints: Tumor specimens were characterized by a significantly higher top-250-clone fraction than blood (p = 0.039).

Extraction of RNA together with DNA used about 18-30 mg of unsorted bulk tissue. Five separate regions of each tumor underwent sampling. The source of this sequence is a man between 40 and 49 years old with primary liver carcinoma and hepatitis B virus infection. Sequencing was done on a sample of liver tumor tissue from sampling region 3. The subset: tumor region T3, left-lateral pole.

CDR3: CASSYGTGRGETQYF. The DNA of the CDR3 is TGTGCCAGCAGTTACGGAACAGGGAGGGGAGAGACCCAGTACTTC. The chain recombines TRBV6-5 with TRBJ2-5; D is perhaps TRBD2 (7 bases). V lost 2 bases, J lost 4 bases, and 14 bases lay in between. The CDR3 runs to 15 residues. CDR1 is MNHEY and CDR2 is SVGAGI in the germline V gene.